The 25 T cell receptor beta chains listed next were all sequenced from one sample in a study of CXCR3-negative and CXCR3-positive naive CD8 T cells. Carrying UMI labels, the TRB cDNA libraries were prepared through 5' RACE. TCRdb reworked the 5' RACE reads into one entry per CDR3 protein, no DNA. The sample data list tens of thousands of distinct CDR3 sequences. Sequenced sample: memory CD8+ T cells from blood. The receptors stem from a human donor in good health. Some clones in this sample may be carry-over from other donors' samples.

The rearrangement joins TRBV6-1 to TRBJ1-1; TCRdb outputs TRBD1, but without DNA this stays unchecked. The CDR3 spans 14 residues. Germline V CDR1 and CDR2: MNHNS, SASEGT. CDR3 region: CASSEVAYPFEAFF.

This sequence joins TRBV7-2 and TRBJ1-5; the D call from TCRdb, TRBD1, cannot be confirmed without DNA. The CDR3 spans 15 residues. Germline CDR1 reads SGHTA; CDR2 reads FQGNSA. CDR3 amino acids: CASSPGQGLGQPQHF.

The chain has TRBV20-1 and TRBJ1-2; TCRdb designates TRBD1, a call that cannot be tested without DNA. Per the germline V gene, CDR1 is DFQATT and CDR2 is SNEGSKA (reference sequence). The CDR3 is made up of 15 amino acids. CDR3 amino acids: CSASLGQAAGYGYTF.

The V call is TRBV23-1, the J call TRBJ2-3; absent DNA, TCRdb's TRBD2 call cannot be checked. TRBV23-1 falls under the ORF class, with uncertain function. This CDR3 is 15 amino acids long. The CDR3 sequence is CASSPYQRDPDTQYF.

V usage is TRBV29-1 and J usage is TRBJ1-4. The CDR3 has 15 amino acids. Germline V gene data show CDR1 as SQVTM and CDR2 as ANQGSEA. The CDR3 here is CSVVIPTSTNEKLFF.

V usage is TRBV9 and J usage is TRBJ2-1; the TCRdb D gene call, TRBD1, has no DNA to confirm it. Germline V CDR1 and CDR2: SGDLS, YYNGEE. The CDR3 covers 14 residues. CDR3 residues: CASGGRRDYNEQFF.

The CDR3 protein is CASSSPWALSNEQFF. This chain connects TRBV11-2 to TRBJ2-1; TCRdb's D gene call, TRBD1, goes unchecked for lack of DNA. This CDR3 is built from 15 residues. Germline assignment: CDR1 SGHAT and CDR2 FQNNGV.

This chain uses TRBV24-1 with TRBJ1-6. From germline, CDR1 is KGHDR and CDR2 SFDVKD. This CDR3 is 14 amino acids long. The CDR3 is CATSEGFYNSPLHF.

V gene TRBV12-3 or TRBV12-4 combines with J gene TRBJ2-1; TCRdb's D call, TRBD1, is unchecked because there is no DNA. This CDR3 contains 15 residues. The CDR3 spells CASRTRDRGRNEQFF.

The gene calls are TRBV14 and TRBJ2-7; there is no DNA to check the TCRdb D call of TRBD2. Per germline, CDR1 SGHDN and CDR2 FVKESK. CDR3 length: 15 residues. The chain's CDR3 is CASSSVGRVPYEQYF.

The CDR3 sequence is CASSEPTSYEQYF. The genes are TRBV10-1 and TRBJ2-7; lacking DNA, the TRBD2 call made by TCRdb goes unchecked. Germline V gene data show CDR1 as WNHNN and CDR2 as SYGVQD (reference sequence). This CDR3 is 13 amino acids long.

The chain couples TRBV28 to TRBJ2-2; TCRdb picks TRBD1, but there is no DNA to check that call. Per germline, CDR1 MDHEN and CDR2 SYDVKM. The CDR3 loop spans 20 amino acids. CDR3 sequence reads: CASSLFGPLADGLNTGELFF.

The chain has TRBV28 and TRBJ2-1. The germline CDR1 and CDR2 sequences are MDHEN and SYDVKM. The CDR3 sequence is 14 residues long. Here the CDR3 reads CASSPGRAYNEQFF.

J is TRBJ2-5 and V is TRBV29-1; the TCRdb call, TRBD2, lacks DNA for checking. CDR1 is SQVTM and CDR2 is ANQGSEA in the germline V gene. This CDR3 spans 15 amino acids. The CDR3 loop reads CSVEGFGREEETQYF.

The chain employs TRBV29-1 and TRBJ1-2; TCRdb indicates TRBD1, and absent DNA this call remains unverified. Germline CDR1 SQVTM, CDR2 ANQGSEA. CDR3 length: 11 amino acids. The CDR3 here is CSAQDDYGYTF.

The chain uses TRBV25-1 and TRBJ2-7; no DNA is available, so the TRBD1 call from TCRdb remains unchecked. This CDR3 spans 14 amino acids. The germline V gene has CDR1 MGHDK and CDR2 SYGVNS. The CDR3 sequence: CASSERDGDYEQYF.

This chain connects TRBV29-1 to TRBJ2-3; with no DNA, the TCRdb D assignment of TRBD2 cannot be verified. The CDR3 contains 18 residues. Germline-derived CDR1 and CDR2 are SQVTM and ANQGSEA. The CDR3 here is CSVSGLAEMLSSTDTQYF.

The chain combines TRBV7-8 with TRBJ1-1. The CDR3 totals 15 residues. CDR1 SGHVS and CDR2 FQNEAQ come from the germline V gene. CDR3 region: CASSLYSPPNTEAFF.

The CDR3 region is CSGGTSGYNEQFF. J is TRBJ2-1 and V is TRBV29-1; TCRdb gives TRBD2 as the D gene, but with no DNA this cannot be confirmed. CDR3 length: 13 amino acids. Per the germline V gene, CDR1 is SQVTM and CDR2 is ANQGSEA.

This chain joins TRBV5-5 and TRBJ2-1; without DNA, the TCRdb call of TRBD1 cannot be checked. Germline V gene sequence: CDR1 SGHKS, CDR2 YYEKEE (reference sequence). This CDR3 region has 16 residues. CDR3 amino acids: CASSLVAGEWNNEQFF. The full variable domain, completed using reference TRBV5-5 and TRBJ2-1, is DAGVTQSPTHLIKTRGQQVTLRCSPISGHKSVSWYQQVLGQGPQFIFQYYEKEERGRGNFPDRFSARQFPNYSSELNVNALLLGDSALYLCASSLVAGEWNNEQFFGPGTRLTVL.

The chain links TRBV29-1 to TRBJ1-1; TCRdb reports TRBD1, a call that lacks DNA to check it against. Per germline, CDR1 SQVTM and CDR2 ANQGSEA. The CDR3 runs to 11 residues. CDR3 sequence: CSVFPGTGAFF.

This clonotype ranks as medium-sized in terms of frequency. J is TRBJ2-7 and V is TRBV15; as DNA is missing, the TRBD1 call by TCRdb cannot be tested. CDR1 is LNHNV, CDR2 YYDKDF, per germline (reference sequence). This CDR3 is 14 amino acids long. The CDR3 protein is CATSRGQGANEQYF.

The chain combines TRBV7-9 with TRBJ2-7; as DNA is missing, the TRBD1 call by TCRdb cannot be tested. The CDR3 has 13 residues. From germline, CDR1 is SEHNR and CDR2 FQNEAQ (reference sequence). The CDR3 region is CASSARATYEQYF.

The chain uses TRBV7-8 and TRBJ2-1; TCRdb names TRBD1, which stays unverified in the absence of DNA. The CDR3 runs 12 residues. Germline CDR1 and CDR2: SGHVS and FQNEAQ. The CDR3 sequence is CASSRDRNEQFF. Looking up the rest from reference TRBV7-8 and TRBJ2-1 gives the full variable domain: GAGVSQSPRYKVAKRGQDVALRCDPISGHVSLFWYQQALGQGPEFLTYFQNEAQLDKSGLPSDRFFAERPEGSVSTLKIQRTQQEDSAVYLCASSRDRNEQFFGPGTRLTVL.

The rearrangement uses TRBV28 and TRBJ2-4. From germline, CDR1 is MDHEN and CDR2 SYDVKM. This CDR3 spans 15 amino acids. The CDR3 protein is CASSLWENSKNIQYF.